The present entry profiles one TCR beta chain with its context. The antigen it recognizes is unknown. Per-base qualities were not stored, and no clone one base away is much larger. This sample is drawn from a study of blood T cell repertoires in COVID-19 (dated by TCRdb to 2018 to 2020). For the study in its entirety: Samples from collaborators originated in the United States, Italy and Spain and spanned both the acute and convalescent phases of COVID-19. The material from the prospective study consisted of cDNA or gDNA derived from T cells, B-cell-depleted T cells, or PBMCs. Nearly every sample came with metadata listing a de-identified subject ID, COVID-19 status, age in years and sex. The samples were drawn from two sources: the first 160 participants of the ongoing ImmuneRACE study, and 950 to 1,500 subjects contributed by 6 global collaborators. Where available, HLA class I and class II types were obtained from metadata supplied by the sample provider rather than from assay-based typing. The repertoires were made available in a free public database intended to serve as a resource for research on the immune response to SARS-CoV-2. The dataset comprised deeply sampled blood TCRbeta repertoires from subjects exposed to, actively infected with, or recovered from COVID-19.

Participants in the prospective study were enrolled through a virtual design, were aged roughly 18 to 100 years, and lived in fewer than 30 United States geographic areas. In the prospective study, participants were assigned to cohorts based on the clinical history participants reported in a screening survey and a study questionnaire. Exposed participants had been in contact, within 2 weeks of entering the study, with a person who had a PCR-confirmed or clinician-diagnosed case of COVID-19. In the prospective study, mobile phlebotomists collected whole blood, serum and a nasopharyngeal or oropharyngeal swab from each participant. Over a roughly 2-month period, participants in the prospective study had the option of providing additional blood draws and questionnaires. Before DNA extraction, blood samples from the prospective study were shipped at room temperature or frozen. The immunoSEQ Assay, a bias-controlled multiplex PCR, was used to amplify TCRbeta CDR3 regions from genomic DNA. The authors' analysis ran thus. Nucleated cell counts per sample were estimated from amplification of reference gene primers within the assay. To quantify the absolute abundance of each unique TCRbeta CDR3 rearrangement, sequence reads were collapsed and filtered. For each sample, productive Simpson clonality was calculated as the square root of Simpson's diversity index across productive rearrangements. TCRdb took over this immuneACCESS table, retaining in-frame rearrangements with V and J assigned. Such tables are incomplete; in checked studies, under half of the missing clones stem from an unresolved V gene, and the remainder is unexplained. Clone size and the V and J calls come from that table; the DNA yielded D and trimming. The sample table contains roughly 230,000 clones; only one count was recorded for 70% to 90% of them. Together, the top ten hold about 7% of the sample.

General conclusions and limits of the study: The quantity of clinical and demographic metadata differed by source and by participant and was supplied without curation.

The CDR1 and CDR2 encoded by the germline V gene are KGHSH and LQKENI. Inclusive of the bounding cysteine and phenylalanine, the CDR3 is 16 residues long. The retained sequence is limited to the CDR3, 48 bases, with the frame set at the first base. V is cut back by 8 bases and J by 6 bases, with 12 bases in the junction unmatched. Sequencing used PBMCs or T cells enriched from blood (not recorded which). This sequence was found in a woman aged 45-59 years who had been exposed to COVID-19. The rearranged segments are TRBV18 and TRBJ2-1, with 11 bases aligning to TRBD2. The nucleotide sequence is TGTGCCAGCCTTATTACACTAGCGGGGGCTACCAATGAGCAGTTCTTC. It specifies CASLITLAGATNEQFF. The entire variable domain, with the stretches around the CDR3 drawn from the reference TRBV18 and TRBJ2-1 proteins, is NAGVMQNPRHLVRRRGQEARLRCSPMKGHSHVYWYRQLPEEGLKFMVYLQKENIIDESGMPKERFSAEFPKEGPSILRIQQVVRGDSAAYFCASLITLAGATNEQFFGPGTRLTVL.